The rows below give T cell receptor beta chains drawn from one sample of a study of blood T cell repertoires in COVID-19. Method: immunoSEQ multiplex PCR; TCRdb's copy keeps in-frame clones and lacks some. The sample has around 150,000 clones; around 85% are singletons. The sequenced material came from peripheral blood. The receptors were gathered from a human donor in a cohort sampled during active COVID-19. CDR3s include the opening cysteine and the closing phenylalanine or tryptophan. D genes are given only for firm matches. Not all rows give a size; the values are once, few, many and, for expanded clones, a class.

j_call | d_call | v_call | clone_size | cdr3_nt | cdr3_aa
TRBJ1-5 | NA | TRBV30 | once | TGTGCCTGGGGGACTATCGCAAATCAGCCCCAGCATTTT | CAWGTIANQPQHF
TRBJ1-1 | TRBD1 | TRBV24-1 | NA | TGTGCCACCAGTGATTCTCGACAGGGAGTGGGGCCTGAAGCTTTCTTT | CATSDSRQGVGPEAFF
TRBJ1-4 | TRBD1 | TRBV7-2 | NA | TGTGCCAGCAGCAATCGGACAGGACAACTTGAAAAACTGTTTTTT | CASSNRTGQLEKLFF
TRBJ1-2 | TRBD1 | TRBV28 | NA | TGTGCCAGCAGTTGGACAGGGAGTAACTATGGCTACACCTTC | CASSWTGSNYGYTF
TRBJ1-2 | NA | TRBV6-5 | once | TGCCCTGGGAAGCAGGGCGTTAACTATGGCTACACCTTC | CPGKQGVNYGYTF
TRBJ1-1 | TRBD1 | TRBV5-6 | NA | TGTGCCAGCAGCTTTGGACAGGGTCAGAACACTGAAGCTTTCTTT | CASSFGQGQNTEAFF
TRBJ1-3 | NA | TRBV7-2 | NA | TGTGCCAGCAGCTTAGGGTCGAGCTCTGGAAACACCATATATTTT | CASSLGSSSGNTIYF
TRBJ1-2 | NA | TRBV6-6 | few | TGTGCCAGCAGCCCCAACAGGGCTGGTGGCTACACCTTC | CASSPNRAGGYTF
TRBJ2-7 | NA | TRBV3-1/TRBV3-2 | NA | TGTGCCAGCAGTCTAAGAGGGTTCGACAAAGCCTACGAGCAGTACTTC | CASSLRGFDKAYEQYF
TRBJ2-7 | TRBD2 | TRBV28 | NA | TGTGCCAGCAGTTTTGCTATCGGGACTAGCGGGGAGATTGGCTCCTACGAGCAGTACTTC | CASSFAIGTSGEIGSYEQYF
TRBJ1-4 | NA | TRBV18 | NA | TGTGCCAGCTCACCAGTAACTTCCGGGAATGAAAAACTGTTTTTT | CASSPVTSGNEKLFF
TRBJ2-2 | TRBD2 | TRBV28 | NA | TGTGCCAGCAGTTTAGTCGCTGGGACTAGCGGGAGGAACACCGGGGAGCTGTTTTTT | CASSLVAGTSGRNTGELFF
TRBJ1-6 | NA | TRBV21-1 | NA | TGTGCCAGCAGCAAAAATTCTAAGGGGGCTGGTTCACCCCTCCACTTT | CASSKNSKGAGSPLHF
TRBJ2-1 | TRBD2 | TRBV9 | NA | TGTGCCAGCAGCGGAGGAGCGGGAGACTACAATGAGCAGTTCTTC | CASSGGAGDYNEQFF
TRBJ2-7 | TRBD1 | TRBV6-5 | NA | TGTGCCAGCAAGGGGACAGATTCCTACGAGCAGTACTTC | CASKGTDSYEQYF
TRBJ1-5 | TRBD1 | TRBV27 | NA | TGTGCCAGCAGTTTGTCGACAGGGGGGAATCAGCCCCAGCATTTT | CASSLSTGGNQPQHF
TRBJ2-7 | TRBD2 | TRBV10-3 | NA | TGTGCCATCAGGGCTGTAGCGGGAGGGCCGTTTGAGCAGTACTTC | CAIRAVAGGPFEQYF
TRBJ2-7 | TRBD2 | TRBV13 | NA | TGTGCCAGCAGCTCCAGCCTAGCGGGGATCGAGCAGTACTTC | CASSSSLAGIEQYF
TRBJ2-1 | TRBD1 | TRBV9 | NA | TGTGCCAGCAGCTCACTAACGAAAGGGGGCGTGCAGTTCTTC | CASSSLTKGGVQFF
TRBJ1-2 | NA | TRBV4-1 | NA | TGCGCCAGCAGCCAAGATGGGCAGAACTATGGCTACACCTTC | CASSQDGQNYGYTF
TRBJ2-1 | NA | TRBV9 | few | TGTGCCAGCAGCGGAGGCAATGAGCAGTTCTTC | CASSGGNEQFF
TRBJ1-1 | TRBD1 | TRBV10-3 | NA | TGTGCCATCAGTGGGGGGACAGGGTCCCCTGAAGCTTTCTTT | CAISGGTGSPEAFF
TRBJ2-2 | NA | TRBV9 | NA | TGTGCCAGCAGCGTAGGTGCGAGGTCCTACACCGGGGAGCTGTTTTTT | CASSVGARSYTGELFF
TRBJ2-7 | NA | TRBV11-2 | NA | TGTGCCAGCAGCTTAGTCGCGACAGGTACCTACGAGCAGTACTTC | CASSLVATGTYEQYF
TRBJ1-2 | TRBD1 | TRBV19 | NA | TGTGCCAGTAGTGCAACAGGGGCTCACTATGGCTACACCTTC | CASSATGAHYGYTF
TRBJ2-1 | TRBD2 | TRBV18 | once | TGTGCCAGCTCACCTCAAAAGACGGGCGGGGGTGAGCAGTTCTTC | CASSPQKTGGGEQFF